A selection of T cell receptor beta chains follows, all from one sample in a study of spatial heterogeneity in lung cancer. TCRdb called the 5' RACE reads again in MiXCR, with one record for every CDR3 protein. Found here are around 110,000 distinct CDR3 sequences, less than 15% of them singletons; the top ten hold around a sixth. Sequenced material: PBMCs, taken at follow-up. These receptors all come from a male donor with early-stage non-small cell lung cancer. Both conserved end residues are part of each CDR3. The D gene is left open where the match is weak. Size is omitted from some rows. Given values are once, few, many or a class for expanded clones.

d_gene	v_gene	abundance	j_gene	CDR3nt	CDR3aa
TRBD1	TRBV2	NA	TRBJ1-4	TGTGCCAGCAGGGGGACAGGGAGCCCTAATGAAAAACTGTTTTTT	CASRGTGSPNEKLFF
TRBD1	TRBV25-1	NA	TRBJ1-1	TGTGCCAGCAGTGAGACAGGGGTTCGGAACACTGAAGCTTTCTTT	CASSETGVRNTEAFF
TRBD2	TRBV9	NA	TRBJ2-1	TGTGCCAGCAGCGAACTAGCGGGGGATTACAATGAGCAGTTCTTC	CASSELAGDYNEQFF
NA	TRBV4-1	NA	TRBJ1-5	TGCGCCAGCAGCACTACTATCCTACGAGGGACTCAGCCCCAGCATTTT	CASSTTILRGTQPQHF
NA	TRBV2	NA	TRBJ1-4	TGTGCCAGCAACAGGGAAAGGGGTGAAAAACTGTTTTTT	CASNRERGEKLFF
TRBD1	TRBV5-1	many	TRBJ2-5	TGCGCCAGCCGAGGGACAGGCGCCCCGACAGAGACCCAGTACTTC	CASRGTGAPTETQYF
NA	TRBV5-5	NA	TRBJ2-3	TGTGCCAGCAGCTCGTTAGATACGCAGTATTTT	CASSSLDTQYF
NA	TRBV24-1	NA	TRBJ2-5	TGTGCCACCAGGGGGGCTGGGGGGCCCAGAGAGACCCAGTACTTC	CATRGAGGPRETQYF
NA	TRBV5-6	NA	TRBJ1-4	TGTGCCAGCAGCTTGCGTAATGAAAAACTGTTTTTT	CASSLRNEKLFF
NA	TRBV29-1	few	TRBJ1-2	TGCAGCGTTGACTCGGGCGGCTATGGCTACACCTTC	CSVDSGGYGYTF
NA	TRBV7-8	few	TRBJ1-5	TGTGCCAGCAGCTTGAACCCCGGGACCGGTCAGCCCCAGCATTTT	CASSLNPGTGQPQHF
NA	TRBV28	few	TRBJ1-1	TGTGCCAGCAGTTTAATTGAACAGGGAGCTTTCTTT	CASSLIEQGAFF
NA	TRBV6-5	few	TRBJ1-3	TGTGCCAGCAGTCGCGGGCCGACTCGCTCTGGAAACACCATATATTTT	CASSRGPTRSGNTIYF
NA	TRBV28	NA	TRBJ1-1	TGTGCCAGCAGTTTCATCCCGGGTAACACTGAAGCTTTCTTT	CASSFIPGNTEAFF
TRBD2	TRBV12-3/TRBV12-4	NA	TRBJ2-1	TGTGCCAGCAGACTTTCAGCGGGGGGGTTTTTCTTC	CASRLSAGGFFF
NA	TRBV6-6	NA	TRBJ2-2	TGTGCCAGCAGTTACAGGGTCGCAGTCACCGGGGAGCTGTTTTTT	CASSYRVAVTGELFF
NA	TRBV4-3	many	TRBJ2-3	TGCGCCAGCAGCCAGGGACGCCCAATCACAGATACGCAGTATTTT	CASSQGRPITDTQYF
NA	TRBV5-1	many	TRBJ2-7	TGCGCCAGCAGCGACGGGGGCGAGCAGTACTTC	CASSDGGEQYF
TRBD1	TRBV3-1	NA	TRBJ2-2	TGTGCCAGCAGCCAAGTCAACCGGGACAGATTTAGATCCACCGGGGAGCTGTTTTTT	CASSQVNRDRFRSTGELFF
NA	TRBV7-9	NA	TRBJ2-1	TGTGCCAGCAGCCCAGGGGGGGGCGATGAGCAGTTCTTC	CASSPGGGDEQFF
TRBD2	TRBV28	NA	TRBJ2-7	TGTGCCAGCAGGGGCGGACTAGTAGGACACGAGCAGTACTTC	CASRGGLVGHEQYF
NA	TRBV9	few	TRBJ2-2	TGTGCCAGCAGCGTAGCACAGGCTGGGGCCGGGGAGCTGTTTTTT	CASSVAQAGAGELFF
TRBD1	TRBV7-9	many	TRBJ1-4	TGTGCCAGCAGCCTGGCCGGGACAGGGGGTGAAAAACTGTTTTTT	CASSLAGTGGEKLFF
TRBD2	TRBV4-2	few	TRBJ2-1	TGTGCCAGCAGCCAAGATTGGGGGGGACCCAAAAACAATGAGCAGTTCTTC	CASSQDWGGPKNNEQFF
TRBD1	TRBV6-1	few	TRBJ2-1	TGTGCCAGCAAATCTACCGGGACAGGGGGCACTGAGCAGTTCTTC	CASKSTGTGGTEQFF
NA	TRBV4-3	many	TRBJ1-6	TGCGCCAGCAGCCAAGCCCTCAAAGCTTATAATTCACCCCTCCACTTT	CASSQALKAYNSPLHF
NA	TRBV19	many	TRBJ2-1	TGTGCCAGTACCCGAAGGGGGGGGTCGGGCTCCTACAATGAGCAGTTCTTC	CASTRRGGSGSYNEQFF
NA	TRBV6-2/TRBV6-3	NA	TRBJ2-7	TGTGCCAGCAGTTACGGGTCTGGCGGGACCCAGTACGAGCAGTACTTC	CASSYGSGGTQYEQYF
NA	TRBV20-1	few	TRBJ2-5	TGCAGTGCTCACTTACAGGGCGCGGGCCAAGAGACCCAGTACTTC	CSAHLQGAGQETQYF
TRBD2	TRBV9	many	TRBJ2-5	TGTGCCAGCAGCGTAGGAGACGGGGGGACCCAAGAGACCCAGTACTTC	CASSVGDGGTQETQYF
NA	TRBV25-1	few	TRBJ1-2	TGTGGCACTACATCGGGGAGCGACTATGGCTACACCTTC	CGTTSGSDYGYTF
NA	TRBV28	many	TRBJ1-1	TGTGCCAGCAGTTTCATAGCCCTTTCTCTCACTTTCTTT	CASSFIALSLTFF
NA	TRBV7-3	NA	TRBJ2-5	TGTGCCAGCAGAGCGGGACAGCAGGAAGAGACCCAGTACTTC	CASRAGQQEETQYF
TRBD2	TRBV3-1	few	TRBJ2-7	TGTGCCAGCAGCCAATTGCGGGGGGAGTACGAGCAGTACTTC	CASSQLRGEYEQYF
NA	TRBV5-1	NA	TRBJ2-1	TGCGCCAGCAGCTTGGGGCAGGGACTCTCCTACAATGAGCAGTTCTTC	CASSLGQGLSYNEQFF
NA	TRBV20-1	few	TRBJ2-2	TGCAGTGCTAGCGTAGGTGGATCCGGGGAGCTGTTTTTT	CSASVGGSGELFF
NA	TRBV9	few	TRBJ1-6	TGTGCCAGCAGCGTCAGGGGTGGTAATTCACCCCTCCACTTT	CASSVRGGNSPLHF
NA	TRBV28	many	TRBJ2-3	TGTGCCAGCAACCTGAGGGACCTCACAGATACGCAGTATTTT	CASNLRDLTDTQYF
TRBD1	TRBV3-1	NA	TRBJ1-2	TGTGCCAGCAGCCAAGGGACAGGGTTCGGCTACACCTTC	CASSQGTGFGYTF
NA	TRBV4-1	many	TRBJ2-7	TGCGCCAGCAGCCTCGCAGGGAGCCTTGGGGAGCAGTACTTC	CASSLAGSLGEQYF
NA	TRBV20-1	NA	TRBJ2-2	TGCAGTGCACCAGACGGCAGGGGTAACACCGGGGAGCTGTTTTTT	CSAPDGRGNTGELFF
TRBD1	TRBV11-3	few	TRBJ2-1	TGTGCCAGCAGCCCACGGACAGGGTCCGTTGTCAATGAGCAGTTCTTC	CASSPRTGSVVNEQFF
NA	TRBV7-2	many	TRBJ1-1	TGTGCCAGCAGCTTTGGGAACACTGAAGCTTTCTTT	CASSFGNTEAFF
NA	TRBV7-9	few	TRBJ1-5	TGTGCCAGCAGCTTTGGGGGCGAGAGTGGGCAGCCCCAGCATTTT	CASSFGGESGQPQHF
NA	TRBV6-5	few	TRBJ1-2	TGTGCCAGCAGTAGGGGAACACGGAACTATGGCTACACCTTC	CASSRGTRNYGYTF
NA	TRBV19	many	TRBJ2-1	TGTGCCAGTAAAGGGGGGGGCAATGAGCAGTTCTTC	CASKGGGNEQFF
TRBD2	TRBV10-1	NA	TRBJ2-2	TGCGCCAGCAGTGAGATCCGGGGGGGCCTTACCGGGGAGCTGTTTTTT	CASSEIRGGLTGELFF